A single sample is the source of the 23 T cell receptor beta chains below, sequenced in a study of blood T cells in healthy people across ages. It was with a sample-barcoded 5' primer and a J-beta primer mix that a second PCR of roughly 6 to 12 cycles was run. TCRdb reprocessed the 5' RACE reads with MiXCR, giving one entry per CDR3 protein. Of roughly 1.5 million distinct CDR3 sequences in the sample, 42% are singletons; the top ten hold 4%. The sequenced sample was blood. Receptor source: a woman between 18 and 30 years old in good health.

The chain joins TRBV11-2 to TRBJ1-1, with TRBD1 matching over 7 bases. The CDR3 consists of 14 residues. V shed 3 bases, J shed 6 bases, and the junction held 7 bases outside the gene matches. Germline V gives CDR1 SGHAT, CDR2 FQNNGV. CDR3 sequence: CASSFRQGIPEAFF. The DNA of the CDR3 is TGTGCCAGCAGCTTCAGACAGGGTATCCCTGAAGCTTTCTTT.

The chain carries TRBV18 and TRBJ2-1; D is undetermined. Trimming left V 3 bases short and J 6 bases short, with 15 bases between. Per the germline V gene, CDR1 is KGHSH and CDR2 is LQKENI. CDR3 size: 15 residues. CDR3 region: CASSPKASPVNEQFF. In DNA form, the CDR3 reads TGTGCCAGCTCACCCAAAGCGAGTCCGGTCAATGAGCAGTTCTTC.

DNA of the CDR3: TGCAGTGCTAGACCCAGGACTAGGGGGAGCACAGATACGCAGTATTTT. Translating it yields CSARPRTRGSTDTQYF. The chain is built from TRBV20-1 and TRBJ2-3, with D possibly matching TRBD2 (7 bases). CDR1 is DFQATT, CDR2 SNEGSKA, per germline (reference sequence). Between the trimmed V and J ends, which lost 2 bases and 0 bases, there was a span of 15 bases. The CDR3 runs to 16 residues.

This chain joins TRBV7-2 and TRBJ2-3; 9 bases line up with TRBD2. Germline-derived CDR1 and CDR2 are SGHTA and FQGNSA. V was pared by 5 bases and J by 5 bases, with 8 bases of the junction left unmatched. The CDR3 covers 15 residues. CDR3 amino acids: CASSPSGRGGDTQYF. The CDR3 coding sequence is TGTGCCAGCAGCCCGAGTGGGCGGGGGGGAGATACGCAGTATTTT.

This chain uses TRBV12-3 or TRBV12-4 with TRBJ2-5, with D possibly being TRBD2 (5 bases). Gene TRBJ2-7 matches the end of the DNA better, so the J call may be wrong. The CDR3 covers 16 residues. CDR3: CASTTIDLESSGEQYF. The CDR3 DNA is TGTGCCAGCACCACAATCGACCTTGAAAGCAGCGGCGAGCAGTACTTC.

The gene calls are TRBV12-3 or TRBV12-4 and TRBJ2-7; D gene unclear. The CDR3 totals 13 residues. The ends were cut back, 6 bases at V and 3 bases at J, with 12 bases in the middle. The CDR3 spells CASSPEDGYEQYF. Here the CDR3 DNA reads TGTGCCAGCAGCCCAGAGGATGGCTACGAGCAGTACTTC.

The chain has TRBV13 and TRBJ2-7, with 11 nucleotides matching TRBD2. The ends lost 6 bases at V and 5 bases at J; junction bases unmatched: 6. The CDR3 extends over 14 amino acids. Germline loops: CDR1 PRHDT, CDR2 FYEKMQ (reference sequence). CDR3 region: CASRPSGGFHEQYF. The DNA of the CDR3 is TGTGCCAGCAGACCTAGCGGGGGGTTTCACGAGCAGTACTTC.

The chain uses TRBV29-1 and TRBJ1-1, with 7 bases matching TRBD1. V shed 4 bases and J 3 bases; nucleotides not matched to a gene: 5. The CDR3 sequence is 13 residues long. CDR1 is SQVTM and CDR2 is ANQGSEA in the germline V gene. The CDR3 DNA follows: TGCAGCGTTGTTAAGGGGGCGGACACTGAAGCTTTCTTT. Its translation is CSVVKGADTEAFF.

The gene calls are TRBV5-1 and TRBJ2-4; 7 bases agree with TRBD2. The germline V gene has CDR1 SGHRS and CDR2 YFSETQ. J was trimmed by 0 bases and V by 1 base; bases with no gene match: 7. The length of the CDR3 is 17 residues. The CDR3 region is CASSLKGGDLAKNIQYF. CDR3 bases: TGCGCCAGCAGCTTGAAGGGAGGGGACCTAGCCAAAAACATTCAGTACTTC. Together with reference TRBV5-1 and TRBJ2-4, the CDR3 gives the full variable domain: KAGVTQTPRYLIKTRGQQVTLSCSPISGHRSVSWYQQTPGQGLQFLFEYFSETQRNKGNFPGRFSGRQFSNSRSEMNVSTLELGDSALYLCASSLKGGDLAKNIQYFGAGTRLSVL.

This chain uses TRBV20-1 with TRBJ2-5; 10 bases are a match to TRBD1. The CDR3 loop spans 13 amino acids. CDR1 and CDR2 (germline): DFQATT, SNEGSKA (reference sequence). V lost 3 bases, J lost 5 bases, and 3 bases stayed unmatched. In DNA, the CDR3 is TGCAGTGCTAGTGGGACAGGGGCGGAGACCCAGTACTTC. Protein sequence: CSASGTGAETQYF.

In its sample, this clonotype was seen a few times. This chain joins TRBV13 and TRBJ1-6; 8 nucleotides align to TRBD1. CDR3 length equals 14 residues. Trimming at V came to 4 bases and at J to 10 bases, leaving 6 bases not matched to a gene. Germline CDR1 PRHDT, CDR2 FYEKMQ (reference sequence). CDR3: CASSWGQAGSPLHF. The CDR3, as DNA: TGTGCCAGCAGCTGGGGACAGGCCGGCTCACCCCTCCACTTT.

The table lists this clonotype with a few counts. The J gene is TRBJ1-2, the V gene TRBV29-1; D may be TRBD1 (6 bases). This CDR3 is 13 amino acids long. V was trimmed by 5 bases and J by 2 bases, leaving 12 bases between them. CDR1 is SQVTM and CDR2 is ANQGSEA in the germline V gene. For the CDR3, the DNA is TGCAGCGTTCGGGACATTCAGAACTATGGCTACACCTTC. Translating gives CSVRDIQNYGYTF.

This chain uses TRBV27 with TRBJ1-4; 8 nucleotides match TRBD1. CDR1 and CDR2 (germline): MNHEY, SMNVEV (reference sequence). The J segment lost 8 bases and the V segment lost 9 bases, leaving 8 bases of the junction unmatched. This CDR3 spans 13 amino acids. CDR3 residues: CASWNRGEEKLFF. The CDR3 DNA follows: TGTGCCAGTTGGAACAGGGGGGAAGAAAAACTGTTTTTT.

This clonotype was counted a few times. The V call is TRBV6-1, the J call TRBJ1-2; no clear D. V was pared by 10 bases and J by 4 bases, with 7 bases between. The CDR3 contains 10 residues. Germline V CDR1 and CDR2: MNHNS, SASEGT. CDR3 protein: CATEVYGYTF. DNA of the CDR3: TGTGCCACGGAGGTCTATGGCTACACCTTC.

This clonotype has just a few counts. The chain recombines TRBV5-1 with TRBJ1-2; D remains ambiguous. In germline, CDR1 is SGHRS, CDR2 YFSETQ. V was shortened by 0 bases and J by 4 bases, with 10 bases between the two germline ends. The CDR3 spans 14 residues. CDR3 nucleotides: TGCGCCAGCAGCTTGGATAAACAGTCCTATGGCTACACCTTC. Translation gives CASSLDKQSYGYTF.

The chain has TRBV15 and TRBJ1-2; the D is unclear. The ends were cut back, 0 bases at V and 5 bases at J, with 13 bases in the middle. CDR3 length: 15 residues. The germline gives CDR1 LNHNV, CDR2 YYDKDF (reference sequence). The CDR3: CATSREGPGLYGYTF. Here the CDR3 DNA reads TGTGCCACCAGCAGAGAAGGACCGGGCCTTTATGGCTACACCTTC. The full variable domain, in which reference TRBV15 and TRBJ1-2 provide the parts outside the CDR3, is DAMVIQNPRYQVTQFGKPVTLSCSQTLNHNVMYWYQQKSSQAPKLLFHYYDKDFNNEADTPDNFQSRRPNTSFCFLDIRSPGLGDTAMYLCATSREGPGLYGYTFGSGTRLTVV.

The chain uses TRBV28 and TRBJ2-7, with 8 bases fitting TRBD2. Germline lookup yields CDR1 MDHEN and CDR2 SYDVKM. Germline trimming cut 2 bases from V and 2 bases from J; bases unmatched to any gene: 11. The CDR3 covers 17 residues. The CDR3 bases are TGTGCCAGCAGTTTAGTCCCCGGGAGGGTTGGGCCCTACGAGCAGTACTTC. Protein sequence: CASSLVPGRVGPYEQYF. The full variable domain, in which reference TRBV28 and TRBJ2-7 provide the parts outside the CDR3, is DVKVTQSSRYLVKRTGEKVFLECVQDMDHENMFWYRQDPGLGLRLIYFSYDVKMKEKGDIPEGYSVSREKKERFSLILESASTNQTSMYLCASSLVPGRVGPYEQYFGPGTRLTVT.

This clonotype was recorded a few times. The chain has TRBV6-5 and TRBJ2-7, with 8 nucleotides matching TRBD1. The V and J ends lost 2 bases and 3 bases, in that order; junction bases with no gene match: 6. Germline V gene sequence: CDR1 MNHEY, CDR2 SVGAGI. The CDR3 covers 15 residues. The CDR3: CASSYGQGARYEQYF. As DNA, the CDR3 is TGTGCCAGCAGTTACGGGCAGGGGGCTCGCTACGAGCAGTACTTC.

The rearrangement joins TRBV28 to TRBJ1-4; 7 bases agree with TRBD1. There are 16 residues in the CDR3. In germline, CDR1 is MDHEN, CDR2 SYDVKM. The J segment lost 3 bases and the V segment lost 7 bases, leaving 11 bases of the junction unmatched. CDR3: CASTSFYGTANEKLFF. The CDR3 nucleotides read TGTGCCAGCACCTCATTCTACGGGACAGCTAATGAAAAACTGTTTTTT.

The V and J genes are TRBV10-3 and TRBJ2-7; D gene ambiguous. This CDR3 spans 13 amino acids. Germline CDR1 and CDR2: ENHRY and SYGVKD. V was pared by 2 bases and J by 4 bases, with 9 bases between. In DNA, the CDR3 is TGTGCCATCAGTGAGGTCGAATATTACGAGCAGTACTTC. The encoded protein is CAISEVEYYEQYF.

This chain connects TRBV28 to TRBJ2-1; the D call may be TRBD1 or TRBD2 (5 bases each). With 2 bases removed from V and 5 bases from J, the gap between germline ends came to 13 bases. CDR1 is MDHEN, CDR2 SYDVKM, per germline. The CDR3 totals 15 residues. The CDR3 region has the DNA TGTGCCAGCAGTTTAGGAAGAGGGGTTGACAATGAGCAGTTCTTC. It encodes CASSLGRGVDNEQFF.

The V and J genes are TRBV27 and TRBJ1-3; TRBD1 agrees at 9 bases. V trimming: 4 bases; J trimming: 2 bases; junction bases outside the gene matches: 6. The CDR3 loop spans 16 amino acids. Germline V gives CDR1 MNHEY, CDR2 SMNVEV (reference sequence). In DNA, the CDR3 is TGTGCCAGCAGTTCGGGACAGGGTTTCCCTGGAAACACCATATATTTT. As protein: CASSSGQGFPGNTIYF.

The V gene is TRBV12-3 or TRBV12-4, the J gene TRBJ1-2, with D maybe TRBD1 (5 bases). Trimming pared 6 bases from V and 8 bases from J, leaving 19 bases between. The CDR3 sequence is 14 residues long. CDR3 bases: TGTGCCAGCAGGGCCGCCGGGGGGGGATTCGGCTACACCTTC. It codes for CASRAAGGGFGYTF.